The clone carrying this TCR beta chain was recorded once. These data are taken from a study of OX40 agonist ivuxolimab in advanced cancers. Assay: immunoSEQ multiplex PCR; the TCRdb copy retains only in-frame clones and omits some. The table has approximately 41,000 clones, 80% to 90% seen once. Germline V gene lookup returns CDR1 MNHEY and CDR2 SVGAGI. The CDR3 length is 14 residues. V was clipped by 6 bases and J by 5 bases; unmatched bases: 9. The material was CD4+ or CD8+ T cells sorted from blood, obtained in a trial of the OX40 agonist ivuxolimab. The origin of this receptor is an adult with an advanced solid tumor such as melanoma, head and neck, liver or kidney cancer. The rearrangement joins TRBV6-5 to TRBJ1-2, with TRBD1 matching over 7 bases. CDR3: CASRPGQISYGYTF. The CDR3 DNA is TGTGCCAGCAGGCCGGGACAGATCTCTTATGGCTACACCTTC.